In this sample, the clone carrying this T cell receptor (beta chain) turned up a few times. The germline V gene encodes CDR1 SGHNT and CDR2 YYREEE (reference sequence). There are 14 residues in the CDR3. V lost 3 bases and J lost 2; bases outside the gene matches: 5. The entry originates in a study of cytomegalovirus exposure and HLA in healthy donors. PCR involved 60 Vbeta and 13 Jbeta primers. Assay used: immunoSEQ multiplex PCR; TCRdb lists only in-frame clones, some missing. This table holds a few hundred thousand clones, 70% to 85% found once. Sequencing input: PBMCs. The V gene is TRBV5-4, the J gene TRBJ2-7, with 7 bases that match TRBD2. The sequence was collected from a girl aged 2 to 9 in good health and CMV-seronegative. The CDR3 loop reads CASSWGGVAYEQYF. The CDR3 DNA reads as TGTGCCAGCAGCTGGGGGGGGGTTGCCTACGAGCAGTACTTC.